These T cell receptor beta chains were read from a single sample in a study of blood T cells in healthy people across ages. TCRdb analysed the 5' RACE reads with MiXCR anew, one entry per CDR3 protein. In the table there are approximately 810,000 distinct CDR3 sequences, roughly 26% of which are singletons. The sequencing input was blood. These receptors originate from a woman older than 75 in good health. The CDR3 runs from the conserved cysteine through the conserved F or W. Each record gives: V gene, J gene, D gene, clone size, CDR3 protein, CDR3 DNA. A D gene is named only where the DNA matches it firmly. Size is omitted from some rows. Given values are once, few, many or a class for expanded clones.

TRBV7-2	TRBJ1-2	TRBD1	.	CASSAGQEGYGYTF	TGTGCCAGCAGCGCGGGACAGGAGGGTTATGGCTACACCTTC
TRBV5-1	TRBJ1-1	.	.	CVTREGNTEAFF	TGCGTCACCCGGGAAGGGAACACTGAAGCTTTCTTT
TRBV12-3/TRBV12-4	TRBJ2-4	.	many	CASSPYKNIQYF	TGTGCCAGCAGCCCCTACAAAAACATTCAGTACTTC
TRBV6-2/TRBV6-3	TRBJ2-3	.	.	CASTETGTDTQYF	TGTGCCAGCACCGAGACAGGCACAGATACGCAGTATTTT
TRBV18	TRBJ2-5	.	many	CASSPQLSPETQYF	TGTGCCAGCTCACCACAGCTGAGTCCAGAGACCCAGTACTTC
TRBV10-3	TRBJ2-3	.	.	CAIGKTFATDTQYF	TGTGCCATCGGTAAAACCTTCGCAACAGATACGCAGTATTTT
TRBV3-1	TRBJ2-1	.	many	CASSQGWGPYNEQFF	TGTGCCAGCAGCCAAGGGTGGGGGCCCTACAATGAGCAGTTCTTC
TRBV18	TRBJ2-1	.	many	CASSPREGSYNEQFF	TGTGCCAGCTCACCCAGGGAAGGGTCCTACAATGAGCAGTTCTTC
TRBV3-1	TRBJ2-3	TRBD2	many	CASSQWGTSGNLRRSGQYF	TGTGCCAGCAGCCAATGGGGGACTAGCGGCAACCTACGCCGGTCGGGGCAGTATTTT
TRBV27	TRBJ1-5	.	.	CASSHGHQIGQPQHF	TGTGCCAGCAGCCACGGACACCAAATAGGGCAGCCCCAGCATTTT
TRBV5-1	TRBJ2-5	.	few	CASSWNEPQETQYF	TGCGCCAGCAGCTGGAACGAGCCTCAAGAGACCCAGTACTTC
TRBV29-1	TRBJ2-7	.	many	CSVAPGGTYEQYF	TGCAGCGTCGCGCCAGGGGGGACCTACGAGCAGTACTTC
TRBV20-1	TRBJ2-7	TRBD2	few	CSARDPFRRAGGENEQYF	TGCAGTGCTAGAGACCCTTTTAGACGAGCGGGGGGGGAAAATGAGCAGTACTTC
TRBV20-1	TRBJ1-5	TRBD1	many	CSARDGTGGNQPQHF	TGCAGTGCTAGAGACGGGACAGGGGGCAATCAGCCCCAGCATTTT
TRBV3-1	TRBJ2-4	.	.	CASSQDNSHEQYF	TGTGCCAGCAGCCAAGATAACAGCCATGAGCAGTACTTC
TRBV24-1	TRBJ2-3	TRBD2	few	CATSDRTSHIGDTQYF	TGTGCCACCAGTGATCGGACTAGTCATATTGGAGATACGCAGTATTTT
TRBV7-9	TRBJ2-1	.	.	CASSLVGGRFYEQFF	TGTGCCAGCAGTTTAGTGGGGGGGCGATTTTACGAGCAGTTCTTC
TRBV4-3	TRBJ1-2	.	few	CASSQVQGIANGYTF	TGCGCCAGCAGCCAAGTTCAGGGGATAGCGAATGGCTACACCTTC
TRBV3-1	TRBJ1-2	.	few	CASSQRTYGYTF	TGTGCCAGCAGCCAACGGACCTATGGCTACACCTTC
TRBV29-1	TRBJ1-2	.	many	CSVPGYYGYTF	TGCAGCGTCCCGGGGTACTATGGCTACACCTTC
TRBV6-2/TRBV6-3	TRBJ2-7	TRBD1	many	CASRGTGFYEQYF	TGTGCCAGCAGAGGGACAGGGTTCTACGAGCAGTACTTC
TRBV5-1	TRBJ1-6	.	.	CASSLGGATNSPLHF	TGCGCCAGCAGCCTCGGGGGGGCCACTAATTCACCCCTCCACTTT
TRBV10-3	TRBJ2-3	TRBD2	many	CAISESAGGGTDTQYF	TGTGCCATCAGTGAGTCAGCGGGGGGGGGCACAGATACGCAGTATTTT
TRBV7-9	TRBJ2-7	.	.	CASSLLRGAGYNEQYF	TGTGCCAGCAGCTTATTACGGGGAGCTGGCTACAATGAGCAGTACTTC
TRBV2	TRBJ2-7	TRBD1	many	CASTFDSTGEQYF	TGTGCCAGCACCTTCGATTCGACAGGGGAGCAGTACTTC
TRBV20-1	TRBJ2-5	.	many	CSAPRSGFQETQYF	TGCAGTGCTCCTCGCTCGGGTTTTCAAGAGACCCAGTACTTC
TRBV9	TRBJ1-1	.	.	CASSAEPRKEAFF	TGTGCCAGCAGCGCCGAACCCCGTAAAGAAGCTTTCTTT
TRBV29-1	TRBJ2-7	TRBD1	many	CSVVKRDRGTYEQYF	TGCAGCGTTGTTAAACGAGACAGGGGCACCTACGAGCAGTACTTC
TRBV10-3	TRBJ1-5	TRBD1	many	CAISEGQDQPQHF	TGTGCCATCAGTGAGGGACAGGATCAGCCCCAGCATTTT
TRBV20-1	TRBJ2-1	TRBD2	many	CSARPAGGAIWNEQFF	TGCAGTGCTAGACCGGCCGGGGGGGCGATCTGGAATGAGCAGTTCTTC
TRBV20-1	TRBJ1-4	.	many	CSARDILRVLNEKLFF	TGCAGTGCTAGAGATATTCTCAGGGTTCTCAATGAAAAACTGTTTTTT
TRBV28	TRBJ2-7	.	many	CASSFGGDIEQYF	TGTGCCAGCAGTTTCGGCGGGGATATCGAGCAGTACTTC
TRBV12-3/TRBV12-4	TRBJ1-1	TRBD1	many	CASVWDRGLEAFF	TGTGCCAGCGTCTGGGACAGGGGGCTTGAAGCTTTCTTT
TRBV18	TRBJ2-5	TRBD2	many	CASSTGLLPETQYF	TGTGCCAGCTCAACGGGACTACTCCCGGAGACCCAGTACTTC
TRBV12-3/TRBV12-4	TRBJ1-2	.	many	CASSLGRGNYGYTF	TGTGCCAGCAGTTTGGGCAGGGGTAACTATGGCTACACCTTC
TRBV6-2/TRBV6-3	TRBJ1-5	TRBD1	few	CASSYWGQGGQPQHF	TGTGCCAGCAGTTACTGGGGACAGGGTGGACAGCCCCAGCATTTT
TRBV29-1	TRBJ2-3	.	.	CSVGQGVSTDTRYF	TGCAGCGTTGGGCAAGGGGTTAGCACAGATACGCGGTATTTT
TRBV28	TRBJ2-6	TRBD1	many	CASSSQGASGANVLTF	TGTGCCAGCAGCTCACAGGGGGCAAGTGGGGCCAACGTCCTGACTTTC
TRBV3-1	TRBJ1-5	TRBD1	.	CASSQGQGAIYQPRHF	TGTGCCAGCAGCCAAGGACAGGGGGCTATTTATCAGCCCCGGCATTTT
TRBV6-2/TRBV6-3	TRBJ2-7	TRBD2	few	CASSYQGLAYEQYF	TGTGCCAGCAGTTACCAGGGACTAGCCTACGAGCAGTACTTC
TRBV4-3	TRBJ2-3	TRBD1	many	CASSQETGGTQYF	TGCGCCAGCAGCCAGGAGACAGGGGGTACGCAGTATTTT